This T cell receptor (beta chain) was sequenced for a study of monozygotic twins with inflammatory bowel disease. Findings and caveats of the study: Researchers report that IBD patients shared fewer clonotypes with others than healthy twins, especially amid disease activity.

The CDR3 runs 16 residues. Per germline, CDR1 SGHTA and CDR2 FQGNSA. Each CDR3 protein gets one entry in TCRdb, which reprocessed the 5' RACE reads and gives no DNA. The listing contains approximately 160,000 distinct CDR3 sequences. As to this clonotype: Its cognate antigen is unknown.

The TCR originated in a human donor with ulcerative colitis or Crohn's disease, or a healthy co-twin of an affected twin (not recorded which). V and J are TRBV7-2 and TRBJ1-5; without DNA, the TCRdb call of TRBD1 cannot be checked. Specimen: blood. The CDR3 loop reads CASSLVGTGGNQPQHF. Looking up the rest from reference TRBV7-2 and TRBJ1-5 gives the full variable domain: GAGVSQSPSNKVTEKGKDVELRCDPISGHTALYWYRQSLGQGLEFLIYFQGNSAPDKSGLPSDRFSAERTGGSVSTLTIQRTQQEDSAVYLCASSLVGTGGNQPQHFGDGTRLSIL.